This T cell receptor beta chain was found in a study of blood T cell repertoires in COVID-19. Study-wide context: Spain, Italy and the United States supplied samples that represented acute and convalescent COVID-19.

Between the trimmed V and J ends, which lost 5 bases and 1 base, there was a span of 5 bases. Per the germline V gene, CDR1 is SGHTA and CDR2 is FQGNSA. This CDR3 is built from 13 residues. The data were produced by immunoSEQ multiplex PCR, yet TCRdb's version contains in-frame clones alone and is incomplete. The sample holds 200,000 to 250,000 clones, around 89% seen once. The clonotype originates from a man younger than 40 with COVID-19, enrolled during active disease. The chain couples TRBV7-2 to TRBJ2-2; the D is unclear. The specimen was peripheral blood. The DNA of the CDR3 is TGTGCCAGCAGCCCTAAGAACACCGGGGAGCTGTTTTTT. This encodes CASSPKNTGELFF.